The text below deals with one T cell receptor (beta chain). Germline values: CDR1 MGHDK, CDR2 SYGVNS. The CDR3 loop spans 14 amino acids. V shed 1 base and J shed 6 bases, with 12 bases lying between them. This entry comes from a study of blood T cell repertoires in COVID-19. TCRdb keeps only in-frame clones here, not all; method: immunoSEQ multiplex PCR. In the table there are 40,000 to 50,000 clones, roughly four fifths of which are singletons. This sequence was found in a woman of 80 years or more with acute or convalescent COVID-19. The chain combines TRBV25-1 with TRBJ1-2; a weak D match, TRBD1 (6 bases). Material for sequencing was peripheral blood. DNA of the CDR3: TGTGCCAGCAGTGAATCCCTACAGGGAGATGGCTACACCTTC. Protein sequence: CASSESLQGDGYTF.